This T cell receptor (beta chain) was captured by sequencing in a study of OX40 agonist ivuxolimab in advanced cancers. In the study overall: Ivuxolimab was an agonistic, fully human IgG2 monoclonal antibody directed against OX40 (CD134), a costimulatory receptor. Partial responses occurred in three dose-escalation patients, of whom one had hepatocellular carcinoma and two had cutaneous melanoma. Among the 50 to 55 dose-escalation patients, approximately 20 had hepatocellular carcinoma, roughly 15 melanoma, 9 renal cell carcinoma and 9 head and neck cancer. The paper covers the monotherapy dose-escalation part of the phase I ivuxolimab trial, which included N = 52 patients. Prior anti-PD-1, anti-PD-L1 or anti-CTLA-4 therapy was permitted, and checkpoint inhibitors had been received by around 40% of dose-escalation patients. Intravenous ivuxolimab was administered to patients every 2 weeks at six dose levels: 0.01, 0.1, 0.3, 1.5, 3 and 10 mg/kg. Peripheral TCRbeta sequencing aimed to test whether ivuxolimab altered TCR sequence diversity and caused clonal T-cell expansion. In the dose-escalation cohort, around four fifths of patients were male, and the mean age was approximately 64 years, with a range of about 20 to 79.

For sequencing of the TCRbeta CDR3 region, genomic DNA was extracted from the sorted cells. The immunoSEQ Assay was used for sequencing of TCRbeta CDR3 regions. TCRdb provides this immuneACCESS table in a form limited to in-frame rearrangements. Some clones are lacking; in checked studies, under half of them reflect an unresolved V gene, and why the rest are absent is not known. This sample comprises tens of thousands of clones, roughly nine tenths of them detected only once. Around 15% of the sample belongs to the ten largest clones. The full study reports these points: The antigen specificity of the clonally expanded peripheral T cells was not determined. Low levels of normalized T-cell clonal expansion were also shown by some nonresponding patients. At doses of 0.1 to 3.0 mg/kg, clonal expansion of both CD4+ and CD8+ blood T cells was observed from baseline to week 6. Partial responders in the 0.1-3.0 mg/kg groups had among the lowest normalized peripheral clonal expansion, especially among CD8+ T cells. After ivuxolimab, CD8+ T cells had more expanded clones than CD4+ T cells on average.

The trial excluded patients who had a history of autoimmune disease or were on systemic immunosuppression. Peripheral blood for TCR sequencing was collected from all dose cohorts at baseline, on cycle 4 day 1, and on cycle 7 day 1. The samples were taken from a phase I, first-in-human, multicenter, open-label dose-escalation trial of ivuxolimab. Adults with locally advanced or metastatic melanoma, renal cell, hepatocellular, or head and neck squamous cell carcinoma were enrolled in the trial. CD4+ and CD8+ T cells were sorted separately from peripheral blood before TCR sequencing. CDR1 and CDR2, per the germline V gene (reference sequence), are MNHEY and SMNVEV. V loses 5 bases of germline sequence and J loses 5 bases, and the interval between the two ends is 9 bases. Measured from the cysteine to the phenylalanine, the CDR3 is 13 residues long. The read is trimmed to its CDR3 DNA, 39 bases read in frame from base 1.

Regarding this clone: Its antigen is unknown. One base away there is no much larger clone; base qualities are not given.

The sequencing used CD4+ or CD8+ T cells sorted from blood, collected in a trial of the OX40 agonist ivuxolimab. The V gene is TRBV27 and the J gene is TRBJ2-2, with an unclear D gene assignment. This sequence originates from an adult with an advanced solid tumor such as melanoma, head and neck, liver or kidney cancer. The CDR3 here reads CASSRPVTGELFF. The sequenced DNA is TGTGCCAGCAGTCGTCCGGTTACCGGGGAGCTGTTTTTT.